This T cell receptor (beta chain) is drawn from a study of blood T cell repertoires in COVID-19. Overall study context: Samples came from the United States, Italy and Spain, spanning acute and convalescent COVID-19.

Per the study methods: Nucleated cell counts were estimated from reference gene primer amplification. Clones were read by immunoSEQ multiplex PCR, and TCRdb kept only the in-frame ones, dropping some. D and trimming were read from the DNA, whereas the V and J calls and clone size are those reported in that table. The table includes more than 110,000 clones, approximately 83% detected once. Germline CDR1 and CDR2: SEHNR and FQNEAQ (reference sequence). With V trimmed by 2 bases and J by 4 bases, 6 bases remained unmatched. The CDR3 is made up of 15 amino acids. The TCR comes from a human donor in a cohort sampled during active COVID-19. What was sequenced was peripheral blood. The chain employs TRBV7-9 and TRBJ1-2, with TRBD1 matching over 8 bases. Written as DNA, the CDR3 is TGTGCCAGCAGCTTACCCGACAGGGGAGGCTATGGCTACACCTTC. This translates into CASSLPDRGGYGYTF.